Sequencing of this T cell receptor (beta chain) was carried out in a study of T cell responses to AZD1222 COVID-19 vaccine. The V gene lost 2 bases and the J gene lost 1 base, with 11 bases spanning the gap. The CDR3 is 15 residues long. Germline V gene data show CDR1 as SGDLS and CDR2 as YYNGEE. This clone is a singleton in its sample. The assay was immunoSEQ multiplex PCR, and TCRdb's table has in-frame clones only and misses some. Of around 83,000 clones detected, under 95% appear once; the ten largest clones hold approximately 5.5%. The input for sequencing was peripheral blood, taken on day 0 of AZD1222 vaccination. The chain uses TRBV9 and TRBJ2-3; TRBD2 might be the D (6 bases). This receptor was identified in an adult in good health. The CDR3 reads CASSVGTVGTDTQYF. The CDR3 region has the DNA TGTGCCAGCAGCGTCGGGACTGTCGGCACAGATACGCAGTATTTT.